These 9 T cell receptor beta chains were sequenced from one sample in a study of blood T cell repertoires in COVID-19. Some clones are missing from TCRdb's copy, which holds only in-frame ones; the method was immunoSEQ multiplex PCR. The sample shows 250,000 to 350,000 clones, 88% of them seen only once. Sample: peripheral blood. Source of these receptors: a man younger than 35 with active or convalescent COVID-19.

This sequence joins TRBV27 and TRBJ1-1, with a possible D match to TRBD1 (6 bases). CDR1 is MNHEY and CDR2 is SMNVEV in the germline V gene (reference sequence). The CDR3 contains 17 residues. V was cut by 2 bases and J by 3 bases, with 19 bases left in between. In DNA form, the CDR3 reads TGTGCCAGCAGTTTACGTCGGGGGGCAAGGGTTCACACTGAAGCTTTCTTT. This gives the protein CASSLRRGARVHTEAFF.

The rearrangement links TRBV5-1 to TRBJ2-5, with 10 nucleotides matching TRBD2. V gave up 1 base and J gave up 4 bases; unmatched junction bases: 19. CDR3 length: 20 residues. Germline-derived CDR1 and CDR2 are SGHRS and YFSETQ. As DNA, the CDR3 is TGCGCCAGCAGCTTGTATCTAGCGGGGGTGCTACCCCTACTCCCAGAGACCCAGTACTTC. This translates into CASSLYLAGVLPLLPETQYF. The entire variable domain, with the rest obtained from reference TRBV5-1 and TRBJ2-5, is as follows: KAGVTQTPRYLIKTRGQQVTLSCSPISGHRSVSWYQQTPGQGLQFLFEYFSETQRNKGNFPGRFSGRQFSNSRSEMNVSTLELGDSALYLCASSLYLAGVLPLLPETQYFGPGTRLLVL.

CDR3 nucleotides: TGTGCCAGCAGCCTTACAGGTATGAATCAGCCCCAGCATTTT. Translation: CASSLTGMNQPQHF. This chain joins TRBV7-9 and TRBJ1-5; perhaps TRBD1 as D (5 bases). The length of the CDR3 is 14 residues. The germline V gene encodes CDR1 SEHNR and CDR2 FQNEAQ (reference sequence). V was pared by 5 bases and J by 4 bases, with 12 bases between.

In its sample, this clone was seen once. J is TRBJ2-5 and V is TRBV9; 9 bases are a match to TRBD1. V trimming: 0 bases; J trimming: 0 bases; junction bases outside the gene matches: 3. From germline, CDR1 is SGDLS and CDR2 YYNGEE. The length of the CDR3 is 16 residues. CDR3 DNA: TGTGCCAGCAGCGTAGAAAGGACAGGGGACCAAGAGACCCAGTACTTC. Its protein product is CASSVERTGDQETQYF. Combining the CDR3 with reference TRBV9 and TRBJ2-5 gives the whole variable domain DSGVTQTPKHLITATGQRVTLRCSPRSGDLSVYWYQQSLDQGLQFLIQYYNGEERAKGNILERFSAQQFPDLHSELNLSSLELGDSALYFCASSVERTGDQETQYFGPGTRLLVL.

This sequence joins TRBV27 and TRBJ1-2; the match to TRBD1 covers 7 bases. V lost 6 bases and J lost 0; bases outside the gene matches: 10. The germline V gene has CDR1 MNHEY and CDR2 SMNVEV (reference sequence). The length of the CDR3 is 16 residues. CDR3 nucleotide sequence: TGTGCCAGCAGACCAGGGGGTGCGGGCGCTAACTATGGCTACACCTTC. Its translation: CASRPGGAGANYGYTF.

The chain has TRBV25-1 and TRBJ2-3; maybe TRBD2 (7 bases). Germline-derived CDR1 and CDR2 are MGHDK and SYGVNS. Trimming cost V 6 bases and J 1 base, with 14 bases left between them. This CDR3 comprises 15 residues. CDR3 amino acids: CASREGGAGTDTQYF. Written as DNA, the CDR3 is TGTGCCAGCAGAGAAGGGGGGGCCGGCACAGATACGCAGTATTTT.

The rearrangement links TRBV19 to TRBJ1-6, with D tentatively TRBD1 (6 bases). The CDR3 has 13 amino acids. V gave up 5 bases and J gave up 6 bases, with 8 bases separating them. Germline CDR1 LNHDA, CDR2 SQIVND (reference sequence). CDR3 protein: CASSSTGNSPLHF. The CDR3 bases are TGTGCCAGTAGTTCGACAGGTAATTCACCCCTCCACTTT.

The CDR3 sequence is CASSLMLGAGTEAFF. In DNA form, the CDR3 reads TGTGCCAGTAGTTTGATGTTGGGGGCTGGGACTGAAGCTTTCTTT. The rearrangement uses TRBV19 and TRBJ1-1; a weak D match, TRBD1 (6 bases). V was pared by 5 bases and J by 5 bases, with 18 bases between. This CDR3 is built from 15 residues. The V gene's germline CDR1 is LNHDA and CDR2 SQIVND (reference sequence).

The chain has TRBV5-1 and TRBJ2-7, with D possibly being TRBD2 (5 bases). CDR1 and CDR2 (germline): SGHRS, YFSETQ. The V and J ends lost 5 bases and 0 bases respectively, with 21 bases between them. CDR3 length equals 17 residues. The CDR3 nucleotides are TGCGCCAGCAGTCCACGGGGTAGTCTTGAAGCCTCCTACGAGCAGTACTTC. Protein product: CASSPRGSLEASYEQYF.